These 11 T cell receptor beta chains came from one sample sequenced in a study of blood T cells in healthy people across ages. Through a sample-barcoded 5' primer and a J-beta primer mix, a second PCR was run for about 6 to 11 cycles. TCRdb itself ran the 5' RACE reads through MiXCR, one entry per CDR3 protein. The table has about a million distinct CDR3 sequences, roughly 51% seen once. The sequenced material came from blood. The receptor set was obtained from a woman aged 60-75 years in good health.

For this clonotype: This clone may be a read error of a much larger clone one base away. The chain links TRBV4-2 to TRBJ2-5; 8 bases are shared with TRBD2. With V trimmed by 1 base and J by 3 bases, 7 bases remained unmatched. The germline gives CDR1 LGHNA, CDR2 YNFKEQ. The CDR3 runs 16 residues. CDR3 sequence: CASSQGAAGAEETQYF. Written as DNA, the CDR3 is TGTGCCAGCAGCCAAGGGGCAGCGGGAGCGGAAGAGACCCAGTACTTC.

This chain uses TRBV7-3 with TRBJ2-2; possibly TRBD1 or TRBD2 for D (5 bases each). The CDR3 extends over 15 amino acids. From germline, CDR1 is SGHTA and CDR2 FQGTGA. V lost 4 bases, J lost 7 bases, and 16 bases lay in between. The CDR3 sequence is CASSSSGTESGELFF. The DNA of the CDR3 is TGTGCCAGCAGCTCGTCCGGGACGGAGAGCGGGGAGCTGTTTTTT.

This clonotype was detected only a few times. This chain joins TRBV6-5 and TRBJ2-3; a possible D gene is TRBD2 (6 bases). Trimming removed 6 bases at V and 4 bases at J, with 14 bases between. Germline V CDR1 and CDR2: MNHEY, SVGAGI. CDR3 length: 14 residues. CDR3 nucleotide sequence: TGTGCCAGCAGGGAGGACTATTCTTCAGATACGCAGTATTTT. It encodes CASREDYSSDTQYF.

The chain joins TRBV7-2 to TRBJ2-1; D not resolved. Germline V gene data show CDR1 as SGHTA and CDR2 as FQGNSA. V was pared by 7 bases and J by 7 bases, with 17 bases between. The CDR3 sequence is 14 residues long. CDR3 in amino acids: CASTLVGSWNEQFF. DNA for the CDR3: TGTGCCAGCACCCTGGTTGGGTCGTGGAATGAGCAGTTCTTC.

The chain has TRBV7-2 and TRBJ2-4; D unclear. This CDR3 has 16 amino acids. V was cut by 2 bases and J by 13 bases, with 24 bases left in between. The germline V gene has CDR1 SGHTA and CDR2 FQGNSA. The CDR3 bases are TGTGCCAGCAGCTTAACCCCGGGCCTATGGGGTACTGAGCAGTACTTC. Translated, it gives CASSLTPGLWGTEQYF.

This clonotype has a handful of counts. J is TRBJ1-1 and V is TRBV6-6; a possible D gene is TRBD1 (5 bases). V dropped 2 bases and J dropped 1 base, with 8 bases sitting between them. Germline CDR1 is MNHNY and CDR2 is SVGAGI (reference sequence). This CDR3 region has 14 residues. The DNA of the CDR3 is TGTGCCAGCAGTTACGCAGGGACGAACACTGAAGCTTTCTTT. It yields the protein CASSYAGTNTEAFF.

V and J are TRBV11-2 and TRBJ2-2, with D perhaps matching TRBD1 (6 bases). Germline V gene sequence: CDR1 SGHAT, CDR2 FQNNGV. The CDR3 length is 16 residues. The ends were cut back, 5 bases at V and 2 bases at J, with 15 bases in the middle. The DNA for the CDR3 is TGTGCCAGCAGCCCACTTAACAGGGCCAACACCGGGGAGCTGTTTTTT. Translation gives CASSPLNRANTGELFF.

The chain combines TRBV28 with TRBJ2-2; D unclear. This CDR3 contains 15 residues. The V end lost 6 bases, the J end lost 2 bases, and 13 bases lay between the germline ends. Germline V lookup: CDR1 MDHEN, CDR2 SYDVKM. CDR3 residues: CASRIGRPNTGELFF. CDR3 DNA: TGTGCCAGCAGAATAGGCAGACCCAACACCGGGGAGCTGTTTTTT.

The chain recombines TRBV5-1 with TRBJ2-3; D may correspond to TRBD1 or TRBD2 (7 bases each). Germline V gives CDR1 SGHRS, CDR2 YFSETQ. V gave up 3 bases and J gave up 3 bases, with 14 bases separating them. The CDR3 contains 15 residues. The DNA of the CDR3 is TGCGCCAGCAGCTATTACAGGGGAGGGACAGATACGCAGTATTTT. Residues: CASSYYRGGTDTQYF.

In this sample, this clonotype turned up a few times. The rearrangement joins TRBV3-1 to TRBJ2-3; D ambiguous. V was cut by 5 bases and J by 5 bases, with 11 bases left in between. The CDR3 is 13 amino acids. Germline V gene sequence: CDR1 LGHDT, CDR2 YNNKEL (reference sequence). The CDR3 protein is CASSYRVGDTQYF. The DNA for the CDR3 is TGTGCCAGCAGCTATCGAGTAGGAGATACGCAGTATTTT.

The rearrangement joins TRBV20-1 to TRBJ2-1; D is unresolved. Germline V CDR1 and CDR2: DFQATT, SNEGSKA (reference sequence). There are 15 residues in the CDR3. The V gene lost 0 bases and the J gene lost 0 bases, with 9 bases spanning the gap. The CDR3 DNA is TGCAGTGCTAGAGATGGGCGGAGCTCCTACAATGAGCAGTTCTTC. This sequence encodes CSARDGRSSYNEQFF.